What follows is one T cell receptor beta chain and its context. What it binds is not known. This sample was taken from a study of T-cell memory formation after mild COVID-19. Study-wide background: Largely donor-specific sequence clusters came from a couple of donors.

5'RACE primed from the constant segment yielded TCR alpha and TCR beta cDNA libraries bearing sample barcodes and UMIs. TCRdb re-derived calls from the 5' RACE reads in MiXCR, one entry per CDR3 protein. Altogether hundreds of thousands of distinct CDR3 sequences are present, less than 25% being singletons, with the ten largest covering under 8.5%. Study results and limitations: Among contracting clones, CD4+ were mainly CM/EM and CD8+ enriched in EMRA. Researchers found some responding clones in pre-infection memory, a sign that cross-reactive memory joined.

The sequence was obtained from an adult woman who had mild COVID-19 (a few samples of this study predate the infection). Cell type and time point are not known. Source material: PBMCs or a T cell subset sorted from them (not recorded which).

The CDR3 DNA is TGTGCCAGCAGCTTAGGACTAGCGGGAGGCTTTTCCTACGAGCAGTACTTC. It specifies CASSLGLAGGFSYEQYF. The chain employs TRBV7-9 and TRBJ2-7, with 13 positions matching TRBD2. CDR1 and CDR2 (germline): SEHNR, FQNEAQ (reference sequence). The V gene end was trimmed by 1 base and the J gene end by 1 base; junction bases not matched to a gene: 4. This CDR3 has 17 amino acids.